The 22 T cell receptor beta chains below come from one sample, sequenced in a study of T-cell reconstitution after alpha-beta-depleted transplantation in children. Unique molecular identifiers were incorporated when the TCRbeta library was constructed. TCRdb called the PCR reads again in MiXCR, with one record for every CDR3 protein. In the table there are around 600,000 distinct CDR3 sequences, approximately 10% of which are singletons. Specimen: PBMCs from the stem cell graft donor, collected from the stem cell graft. Source of these receptors: a human donor who donated a stem cell graft to a child with acute myeloid leukemia.

This clonotype was detected many times. The V gene is TRBV9, the J gene TRBJ2-1; 11 positions agree with TRBD2. The germline gives CDR1 SGDLS, CDR2 YYNGEE. V gave up 4 bases and J gave up 5 bases; unmatched junction bases: 14. The CDR3 totals 18 residues. In nucleotides, the CDR3 is TGTGCCAGCAGCCCACTAAGCCAGGGACTAGCGGCCCACAATGAGCAGTTCTTC. Translated: CASSPLSQGLAAHNEQFF.

This clonotype occurred many times. This chain links TRBV11-2 with TRBJ2-7; 10 bases line up with TRBD2. This CDR3 comprises 16 residues. Germline CDR1 reads SGHAT; CDR2 reads FQNNGV. The trim removed 1 base at V and 7 bases at J, leaving 10 bases unmatched. The CDR3 DNA follows: TGTGCCAGCAGCTTAGTCCTCGCTAGCGGGAGAGGGGAGCAGTACTTC. Translation gives CASSLVLASGRGEQYF.

There are a few counts of this clonotype. The chain is built from TRBV7-8 and TRBJ2-2; 13 bases align to TRBD2. J lost 4 bases, V lost 0 bases, and 2 bases had no gene match. The CDR3 sequence is 17 residues long. Germline CDR1 is SGHVS and CDR2 is FQNEAQ. CDR3 sequence reads: CASSLAGTSGTTGELFF. The CDR3 region has the DNA TGTGCCAGCAGCTTAGCCGGGACTAGCGGGACCACCGGGGAGCTGTTTTTT.

The sample holds many counts of this clonotype. Here the CDR3 reads CASSLGDSSTYEQYF. The CDR3 DNA reads TGCGCCAGCAGCTTGGGGGACAGCTCGACCTACGAGCAGTACTTC. J is TRBJ2-7 and V is TRBV5-1, with 7 bases matching TRBD1. CDR1 is SGHRS and CDR2 is YFSETQ in the germline V gene. The CDR3 has 15 amino acids. The ends lost 0 bases at V and 2 bases at J; junction bases unmatched: 5.

The sample holds a few counts of this clonotype. The V gene is TRBV5-1, the J gene TRBJ2-3, with 7 positions matching TRBD2. CDR3 size: 16 residues. CDR1 is SGHRS, CDR2 YFSETQ, per germline. V shed 0 bases and J 5 bases; nucleotides not matched to a gene: 9. CDR3 bases: TGCGCCAGCAGCTTGGGAAGCGGCTTAGCGGGAGATACGCAGTATTTT. Amino acid sequence: CASSLGSGLAGDTQYF.

The chain carries TRBV30 and TRBJ2-7; D possibly matches TRBD1 or TRBD2 (6 bases each). Deletions cut 5 bases from V and 2 bases from J, with 13 bases between. This CDR3 region has 13 residues. Germline V CDR1 and CDR2: GTSNPN, SVGIG (reference sequence). The CDR3 nucleotides read TGTGCCTGGGGGGGAGGACAGACCTACGAGCAGTACTTC. It yields the protein CAWGGGQTYEQYF. Filled out from reference TRBV30 and TRBJ2-7, the complete variable domain reads SQTIHQWPATLVQPVGSPLSLECTVEGTSNPNLYWYRQAAGRGLQLLFYSVGIGQISSEVPQNLSASRPQDRQFILSSKKLLLSDSGFYLCAWGGGQTYEQYFGPGTRLTVT.

The chain carries TRBV20-1 and TRBJ2-1, with D unclear. Trimming shortened V by 4 bases and J by 3 bases, and 10 bases separated the two germline ends. The CDR3 contains 13 residues. Germline CDR1 and CDR2: DFQATT and SNEGSKA (reference sequence). The CDR3 bases are TGCAGTGCTATCCCCAGGAACTACAATGAGCAGTTCTTC. It translates to CSAIPRNYNEQFF.

Only a few counts were recorded for this clonotype. The chain links TRBV7-2 to TRBJ1-1; 7 positions agree with TRBD1. This CDR3 has 14 residues. The germline V gene encodes CDR1 SGHTA and CDR2 FQGNSA. The junction had 2 bases not matched to a gene; V was cut back by 2 bases and J by 2 bases. The CDR3 bases are TGTGCCAGCAGCTTAAACAGGGGCAACACTGAAGCTTTCTTT. Amino acid sequence: CASSLNRGNTEAFF.

This clonotype was observed a handful of times. The rearrangement joins TRBV6-1 to TRBJ1-2, with TRBD1 matching over 7 bases. Germline trimming cut 5 bases from V and 5 bases from J; bases unmatched to any gene: 5. The CDR3 runs to 13 residues. Germline V gives CDR1 MNHNS, CDR2 SASEGT. The CDR3 here is CASSTQTGYGYTF. The CDR3 nucleotides are TGTGCCAGCAGTACCCAGACAGGGTATGGCTACACCTTC.

This clonotype was observed a few times. The V call is TRBV27, the J call TRBJ2-7, with D tentatively TRBD2 (5 bases). Germline values: CDR1 MNHEY, CDR2 SMNVEV (reference sequence). Trimming left V 8 bases short and J 3 bases short, with 14 bases between. This CDR3 comprises 13 residues. This CDR3 is CASAGGLHYEQYF. The DNA for the CDR3 is TGTGCCAGCGCAGGAGGACTGCACTACGAGCAGTACTTC.

The chain recombines TRBV9 with TRBJ2-7; weak D call: TRBD1 (5 bases). Germline CDR1 SGDLS, CDR2 YYNGEE. Trimming stripped 0 bases from V and 0 bases from J, with 10 bases between. This CDR3 contains 15 residues. The CDR3 DNA reads as TGTGCCAGCAGCGTAGAGGGGAAGAGCTCCTACGAGCAGTACTTC. Protein sequence: CASSVEGKSSYEQYF. Full variable domain (outside the CDR3, taken from reference TRBV9 and TRBJ2-7): DSGVTQTPKHLITATGQRVTLRCSPRSGDLSVYWYQQSLDQGLQFLIQYYNGEERAKGNILERFSAQQFPDLHSELNLSSLELGDSALYFCASSVEGKSSYEQYFGPGTRLTVT.

There are many counts of this clonotype. The chain is built from TRBV6-1 and TRBJ2-3; D might be TRBD1 or TRBD2, each matching 5 bases. This CDR3 comprises 13 residues. Trimming took 6 bases from V and 5 from J, leaving 12 bases between them. Germline V gene lookup returns CDR1 MNHNS and CDR2 SASEGT. As DNA, the CDR3 is TGTGCCAGCAGCCGAACTGGGGGAGATACGCAGTATTTT. Its translation: CASSRTGGDTQYF.

This clonotype was picked up many times. V usage is TRBV20-1 and J usage is TRBJ2-1, with 12 bases lining up with TRBD2. Per germline, CDR1 DFQATT and CDR2 SNEGSKA (reference sequence). This CDR3 is 15 amino acids long. V trimming: 5 bases; J trimming: 9 bases; junction bases outside the gene matches: 11. The CDR3 DNA is TGCAGTGCTCCCAAAACTAGCGGGAGGATGATTGAGCAGTTCTTC. This translates into CSAPKTSGRMIEQFF.

This clonotype was recorded many times. The chain uses TRBV20-1 and TRBJ2-4; 11 bases line up with TRBD2. J lost 8 bases, V lost 3 bases, and 12 bases had no gene match. Germline V CDR1 and CDR2: DFQATT, SNEGSKA (reference sequence). The CDR3 covers 16 residues. CDR3: CSASSVAGGPVYIQYF. For the CDR3, the DNA is TGCAGTGCTAGTAGCGTAGCGGGAGGGCCAGTTTACATTCAGTACTTC.

The CDR3 region is CASSLWQSTDTQYF. For the CDR3, the DNA is TGTGCCAGCAGTTTATGGCAGAGCACAGATACGCAGTATTTT. The V call is TRBV27, the J call TRBJ2-3, with D uncertain. In germline, CDR1 is MNHEY, CDR2 SMNVEV (reference sequence). V shed 1 base and J shed 0 bases, with 5 bases lying between them. This CDR3 is 14 amino acids long.

CDR3 DNA sequence: TGTGCCAGCAGCCTCCTGGACAACTATGGCTACACCTTC. Translation: CASSLLDNYGYTF. This chain uses TRBV3-1 with TRBJ1-2, with D unresolved. The CDR3 length is 13 residues. CDR1 and CDR2 (germline): LGHDT, YNNKEL (reference sequence). V dropped 4 bases and J dropped 2 bases, with 8 bases sitting between them.

Ten or more counts support this clonotype. The genes are TRBV15 and TRBJ2-1; D is possibly TRBD2 (6 bases). The germline V gene has CDR1 LNHNV and CDR2 YYDKDF (reference sequence). CDR3 length: 13 amino acids. Trimming removed 6 bases from V and 3 bases from J, with 9 bases in between. The CDR3 DNA reads as TGTGCCACCAGGGAGGGGAACTACAATGAGCAGTTCTTC. This codes for CATREGNYNEQFF. Together with reference TRBV15 and TRBJ2-1, the CDR3 gives the full variable domain: DAMVIQNPRYQVTQFGKPVTLSCSQTLNHNVMYWYQQKSSQAPKLLFHYYDKDFNNEADTPDNFQSRRPNTSFCFLDIRSPGLGDTAMYLCATREGNYNEQFFGPGTRLTVL.

This clonotype has just a few counts. The chain couples TRBV24-1 to TRBJ2-3; D possibly corresponds to TRBD1 (6 bases). CDR3 length: 15 residues. CDR1 and CDR2 from the germline V gene are KGHDR and SFDVKD. The germline V and J ends were trimmed by 2 bases and 2 bases, with 10 bases remaining between them. For the CDR3, the DNA is TGTGCCACCAGTGATTCACGGACAGTCACAGATACGCAGTATTTT. Translating gives CATSDSRTVTDTQYF.

This chain links TRBV15 with TRBJ2-2, with D unresolved. V gave up 5 bases and J gave up 6 bases, with 10 bases separating them. Germline-derived CDR1 and CDR2 are LNHNV and YYDKDF (reference sequence). There are 13 residues in the CDR3. DNA of the CDR3: TGTGCCACCAGCGAGAGGTTGGCCGGGGAGCTGTTTTTT. It yields the protein CATSERLAGELFF.

This clonotype was seen many times. The rearrangement links TRBV5-6 to TRBJ2-1; TRBD2 is a possible D gene (7 bases). Trimming left V 7 bases short and J 3 bases short, with 23 bases between. CDR1 is SGHDT and CDR2 is YYEEEE in the germline V gene. The CDR3 has 17 residues. The CDR3, as DNA: TGTGCCAGCTTCCAGGAGAGGGGGGGTCGGGGCTACAATGAGCAGTTCTTC. Protein: CASFQERGGRGYNEQFF.

This clonotype occurred a few times. This chain joins TRBV27 and TRBJ1-6; D uncertain. The CDR3 has 14 residues. Trimming took off 6 bases at V and 8 bases at J, with 14 bases between the two ends. Germline V gene lookup returns CDR1 MNHEY and CDR2 SMNVEV (reference sequence). The CDR3 spells CASSPIDWDSPLHF. In DNA, the CDR3 is TGTGCCAGCAGCCCCATCGACTGGGATTCACCCCTCCACTTT.

This chain links TRBV6-2 or TRBV6-3 with TRBJ2-1; D may be TRBD1 or TRBD2 (5 bases each). Trimming stripped 0 bases from V and 9 bases from J, with 12 bases between. This CDR3 is built from 14 residues. CDR1 MNHEY and CDR2 SVGEGT come from the germline V gene. CDR3 DNA sequence: TGTGCCAGCAGTTACTCTAGCGACAGACTTGAGCAGTTCTTC. Protein: CASSYSSDRLEQFF.